The 9 T cell receptor beta chains below come from one sample, sequenced in a study of T cells after yellow fever vaccination. TCRdb called the 5' RACE reads again in MiXCR, with one record for every CDR3 protein. The sample includes approximately 300,000 distinct CDR3 sequences, about 10% of them seen just once. The sequencing here drew on CD4+ T cells sorted from PBMCs, taken 45 days after the yellow fever booster vaccination. The origin of the receptors is a man aged 18-30 years who received the YFV17D yellow fever vaccine.

This clonotype was recorded a few times. The chain joins TRBV6-6 to TRBJ1-5; 8 nucleotides match TRBD1. The CDR3 is 14 amino acids. Germline V gives CDR1 MNHNY, CDR2 SVGAGI (reference sequence). The V and J ends lost 7 bases and 6 bases, in that order; junction bases with no gene match: 8. The CDR3 protein is CASIDRQGSQPQHF. In DNA, the CDR3 is TGTGCCAGCATTGACAGACAGGGGAGTCAGCCCCAGCATTTT.

This clonotype was counted a few times. The genes are TRBV20-1 and TRBJ2-2; 12 nucleotides agree with TRBD2. The germline V gene encodes CDR1 DFQATT and CDR2 SNEGSKA (reference sequence). V shed 5 bases and J 1 base; nucleotides not matched to a gene: 14. This CDR3 region has 19 residues. The CDR3 DNA reads as TGCAGTGCTTCACTAGCGGGGGGCACCCATTCGGAGAACACCGGGGAGCTGTTTTTT. This sequence encodes CSASLAGGTHSENTGELFF.

This chain connects TRBV7-3 to TRBJ2-2; D unclear. Germline V gene data show CDR1 as SGHTA and CDR2 as FQGTGA. Trimming removed 0 bases at V and 7 bases at J, with 12 bases between. The length of the CDR3 is 15 residues. The CDR3 sequence is CASSLTAGLGGELFF. The CDR3, as DNA: TGTGCCAGCAGCTTAACCGCTGGGTTGGGCGGGGAGCTGTTTTTT.

The chain joins TRBV12-3 or TRBV12-4 to TRBJ2-1; weak D call: TRBD1 (5 bases). The CDR3 extends over 14 amino acids. The ends were cut back, 4 bases at V and 8 bases at J, with 15 bases in the middle. The CDR3 protein is CASSSEEAGYEQFF. The CDR3 DNA reads as TGTGCCAGCAGTTCTGAAGAAGCAGGGTATGAGCAGTTCTTC.

Only a few counts were recorded for this clonotype. V usage is TRBV4-2 and J usage is TRBJ1-4; the D gene is possibly TRBD1 (6 bases). The germline V gene has CDR1 LGHNA and CDR2 YNFKEQ. This CDR3 region has 16 residues. V lost 0 bases to trimming and J lost 5 bases, with 13 bases between them. CDR3 DNA sequence: TGTGCCAGCAGCCAAGATGGGGGGCGGAAGAATGAAAAACTGTTTTTT. Protein sequence: CASSQDGGRKNEKLFF.

The chain has TRBV2 and TRBJ1-2; possible D gene TRBD1, 6 bases. This CDR3 is built from 14 residues. From germline, CDR1 is SNHLY and CDR2 FYNNEI. V was clipped by 5 bases and J by 7 bases, with 17 bases between them. For the CDR3, the DNA is TGTGCCAGCAGTCGTCAGGGGCCGCAAGGTGGCTACACCTTC. Its translation is CASSRQGPQGGYTF.

This clonotype was seen more than once but under ten times. The V and J genes are TRBV4-2 and TRBJ2-2; perhaps D is TRBD1 or TRBD2 (5 bases each). V was shortened by 4 bases and J by 0 bases, with 12 bases between the two germline ends. The CDR3 length is 16 residues. Looked up from germline, CDR1 is LGHNA and CDR2 is YNFKEQ. CDR3 in amino acids: CASSLQVGANTGELFF. The CDR3 DNA follows: TGTGCCAGCAGCCTCCAAGTGGGGGCGAACACCGGGGAGCTGTTTTTT.

J is TRBJ2-2 and V is TRBV19; D is unclear. Trimming cost V 3 bases and J 5 bases, with 10 bases left between them. Germline values: CDR1 LNHDA, CDR2 SQIVND (reference sequence). This CDR3 is 14 amino acids long. The CDR3 DNA follows: TGTGCCAGTAGTATTGACGGGTGGACCGGGGAGCTGTTTTTT. Its protein product is CASSIDGWTGELFF.

This clonotype was counted between two and nine times. V and J are TRBV7-8 and TRBJ2-7, with D perhaps assigned TRBD1 or TRBD2 (7 bases each). The CDR3 extends over 14 amino acids. Deletions cut 5 bases from V and 3 bases from J, with 14 bases between. Germline loops: CDR1 SGHVS, CDR2 FQNEAQ. CDR3 DNA: TGTGCCAGCAGCGCAGGGGGGGTTCTCTACGAGCAGTACGTC. Its protein is CASSAGGVLYEQYV.